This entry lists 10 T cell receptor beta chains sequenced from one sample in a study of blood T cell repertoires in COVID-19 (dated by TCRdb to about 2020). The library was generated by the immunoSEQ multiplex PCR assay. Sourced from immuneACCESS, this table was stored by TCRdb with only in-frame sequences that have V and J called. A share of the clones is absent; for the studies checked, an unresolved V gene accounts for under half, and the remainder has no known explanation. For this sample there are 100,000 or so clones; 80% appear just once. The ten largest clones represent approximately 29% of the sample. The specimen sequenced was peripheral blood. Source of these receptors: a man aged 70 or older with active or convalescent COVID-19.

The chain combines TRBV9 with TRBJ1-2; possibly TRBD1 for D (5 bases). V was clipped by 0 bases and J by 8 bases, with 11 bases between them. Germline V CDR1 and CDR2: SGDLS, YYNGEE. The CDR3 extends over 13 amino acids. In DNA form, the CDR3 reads TGTGCCAGCAGCGTAGCTGGGGCGAGGGGCTACACCTTC. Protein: CASSVAGARGYTF.

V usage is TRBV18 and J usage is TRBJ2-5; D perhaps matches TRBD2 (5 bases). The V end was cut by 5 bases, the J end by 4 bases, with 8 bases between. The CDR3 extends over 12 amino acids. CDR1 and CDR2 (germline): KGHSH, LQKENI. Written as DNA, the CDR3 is TGTGCCAGCTCATCGGACTTAGAGACCCAGTACTTC. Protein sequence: CASSSDLETQYF. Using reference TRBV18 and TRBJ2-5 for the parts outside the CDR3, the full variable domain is NAGVMQNPRHLVRRRGQEARLRCSPMKGHSHVYWYRQLPEEGLKFMVYLQKENIIDESGMPKERFSAEFPKEGPSILRIQQVVRGDSAAYFCASSSDLETQYFGPGTRLLVL.

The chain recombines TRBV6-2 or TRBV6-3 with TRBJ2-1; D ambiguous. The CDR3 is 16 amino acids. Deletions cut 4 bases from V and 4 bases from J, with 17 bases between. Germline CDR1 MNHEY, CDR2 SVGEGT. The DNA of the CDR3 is TGTGCCAGCAGTTTCATTCTCAGAGACTCGTACAATGAGCAGTTCTTC. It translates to CASSFILRDSYNEQFF.

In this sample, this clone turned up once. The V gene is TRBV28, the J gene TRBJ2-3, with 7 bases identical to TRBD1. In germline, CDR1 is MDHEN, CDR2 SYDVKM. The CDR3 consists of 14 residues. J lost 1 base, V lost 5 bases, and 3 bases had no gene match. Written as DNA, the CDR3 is TGTGCCAGCAGTCGGGACAGAGGCACAGATACGCAGTATTTT. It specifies CASSRDRGTDTQYF.

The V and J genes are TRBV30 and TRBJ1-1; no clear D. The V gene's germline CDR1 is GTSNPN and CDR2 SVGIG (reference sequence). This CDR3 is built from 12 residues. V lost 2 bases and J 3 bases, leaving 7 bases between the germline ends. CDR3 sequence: CAWSFEHTEAFF. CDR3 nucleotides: TGTGCCTGGAGTTTTGAGCACACTGAAGCTTTCTTT.

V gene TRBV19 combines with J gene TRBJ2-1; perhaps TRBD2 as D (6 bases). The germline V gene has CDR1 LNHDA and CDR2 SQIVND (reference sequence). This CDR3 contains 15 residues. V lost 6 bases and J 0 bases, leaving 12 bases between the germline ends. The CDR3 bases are TGTGCCAGTAGCTTAGCGGCGAGCTCCTACAATGAGCAGTTCTTC. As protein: CASSLAASSYNEQFF.

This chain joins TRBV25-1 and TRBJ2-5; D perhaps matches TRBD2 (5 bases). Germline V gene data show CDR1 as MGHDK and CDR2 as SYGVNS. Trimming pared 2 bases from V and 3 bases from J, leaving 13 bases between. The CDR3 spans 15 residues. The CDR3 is CASSEEGSAKETQYF. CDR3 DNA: TGTGCCAGCAGTGAAGAGGGTTCCGCTAAAGAGACCCAGTACTTC. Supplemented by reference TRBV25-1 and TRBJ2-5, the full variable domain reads EADIYQTPRYLVIGTGKKITLECSQTMGHDKMYWYQQDPGMELHLIHYSYGVNSTEKGDLSSESTVSRIRTEHFPLTLESARPSHTSQYLCASSEEGSAKETQYFGPGTRLLVL.

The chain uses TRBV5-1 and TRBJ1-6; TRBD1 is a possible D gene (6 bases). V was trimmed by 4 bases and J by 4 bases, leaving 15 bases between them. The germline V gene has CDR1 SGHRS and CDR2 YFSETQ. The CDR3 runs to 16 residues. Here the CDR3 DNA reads TGCGCCAGCAGCCCAGGGGCCCACGCGTATAATTCACCCCTCCACTTT. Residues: CASSPGAHAYNSPLHF.

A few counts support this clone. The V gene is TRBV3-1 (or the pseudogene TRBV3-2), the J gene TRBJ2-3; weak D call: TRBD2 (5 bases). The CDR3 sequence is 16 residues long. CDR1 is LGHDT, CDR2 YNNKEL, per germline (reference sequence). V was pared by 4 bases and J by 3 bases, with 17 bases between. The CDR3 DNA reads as TGTGCCAGCAGCCGCCCCAGGAGGACCGGGACAGATACGCAGTATTTT. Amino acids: CASSRPRRTGTDTQYF.

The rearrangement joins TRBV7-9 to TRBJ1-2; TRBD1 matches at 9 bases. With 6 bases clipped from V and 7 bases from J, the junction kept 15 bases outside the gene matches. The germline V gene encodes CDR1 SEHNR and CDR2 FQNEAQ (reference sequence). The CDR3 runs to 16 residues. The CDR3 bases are TGTGCCAGCAGGCCGACCGGGACAGGGTTACTTGGTGGCTACACCTTC. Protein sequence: CASRPTGTGLLGGYTF.